These 7 T cell receptor beta chains share one sample of origin, sequenced in a study of T cell repertoires in cytomegalovirus infection (dated by TCRdb to between 2019 and 2020). The instrument was an Illumina HiSeq 1500. The public reads were reprocessed in TCRdb via fastp at Q25 and MiXCR, keeping in-frame beta chains. Under each unique CDR3 protein, matching rows form one entry showing the most common genes and DNA. This sample gives just under 550,000 distinct CDR3 sequences in total; more than 20% of them show up just once. The ten largest make up 13% of the sample. The sequenced sample consisted of PBMCs. The receptors stem from a human donor in good health (CMV status not recorded). Some clones in this sample may be carry-over from other donors' samples.

The count of this clonotype is one. One junction end disagrees with the germline gene, perhaps due to a read error. CDR3 in DNA: TGTGCCAGTAGTAGACTAGCGCCGCCGAACACCGGGGAGGTGTTTTTT. Protein sequence: CASSRLAPPNTGEVFF. V and J are TRBV19 and TRBJ2-2; TRBD2 matches 8 bases. The CDR3 sequence is 16 residues long. CDR1 is LNHDA, CDR2 SQIVND, per germline (reference sequence).

The chain joins TRBV6-2 or TRBV6-3 to TRBJ1-1, with unresolved D. The CDR3 loop spans 13 amino acids. V lost 7 bases and J 0 bases, leaving 9 bases between the germline ends. The germline gives CDR1 MNHEY, CDR2 SVGEGT. In DNA, the CDR3 is TGTGCCAGCACGCTGCAGATGAACACTGAAGCTTTCTTT. Protein product: CASTLQMNTEAFF.

This clonotype has just a few counts. This chain connects TRBV19 to TRBJ1-2; D remains unclear. The V gene's germline CDR1 is LNHDA and CDR2 SQIVND (reference sequence). Trimming stripped 8 bases from V and 7 bases from J, with 20 bases between. This CDR3 comprises 14 residues. The CDR3 nucleotides are TGTGCCAGTCGCAACCTCGGAGGAGAGGGTGGCTACACCTTC. Its protein is CASRNLGGEGGYTF.

Worth noting for this clonotype: This may be a read error: a much more frequent sequence differs by one nucleotide. This chain links TRBV7-2 with TRBJ1-4, with TRBD1 as a possible D gene (6 bases). The CDR3 is made up of 15 amino acids. CDR1 and CDR2 from the germline V gene are SGHTA and FQGNSA. CDR3: CAGSLEIGGREKLFF. As DNA, the CDR3 is TGTGCCGGCAGCTTGGAAATCGGGGGGCGGGAAAAACTGTTTTTT.

The chain links TRBV20-1 to TRBJ1-1, with unresolved D. Trimming left V 1 base short and J 8 bases short, with 14 bases between. The germline V gene encodes CDR1 DFQATT and CDR2 SNEGSKA (reference sequence). This CDR3 is built from 13 residues. This CDR3 reads CSARAPGPREAFF. For the CDR3, the DNA is TGCAGTGCTAGAGCCCCGGGTCCGAGGGAAGCTTTCTTT.

This clonotype was seen more than once but under ten times. J is TRBJ2-5 and V is TRBV12-3 or TRBV12-4, with D maybe TRBD2 (6 bases). Deletions cut 8 bases from V and 5 bases from J, with 12 bases between. This CDR3 is 12 amino acids long. CDR3 in DNA: TGTGCCAGCGCATATGGGGGGGAGACCCAGTACTTC. As protein: CASAYGGETQYF.

The V call is TRBV7-9, the J call TRBJ2-3, with a weak D call TRBD2 (5 bases). The CDR3 has 13 amino acids. Germline CDR1 reads SEHNR; CDR2 reads FQNEAQ (reference sequence). Deletions cut 5 bases from V and 3 bases from J, with 9 bases between. The CDR3 here is CASSVPGTDTQYF. The DNA of the CDR3 is TGTGCCAGCAGCGTCCCGGGGACAGATACGCAGTATTTT.